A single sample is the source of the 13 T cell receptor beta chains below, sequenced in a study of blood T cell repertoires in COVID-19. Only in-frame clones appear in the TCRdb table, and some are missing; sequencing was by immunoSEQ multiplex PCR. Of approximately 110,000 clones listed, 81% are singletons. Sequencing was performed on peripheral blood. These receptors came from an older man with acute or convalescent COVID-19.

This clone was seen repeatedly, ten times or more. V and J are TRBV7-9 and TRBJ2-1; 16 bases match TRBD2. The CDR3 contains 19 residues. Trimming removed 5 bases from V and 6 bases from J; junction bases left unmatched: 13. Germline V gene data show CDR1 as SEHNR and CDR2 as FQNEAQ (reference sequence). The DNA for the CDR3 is TGTGCCAGCAGCCAATTGCCGGGACTAGCGGGAGGGCCGCTCAATGAGCAGTTCTTC. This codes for CASSQLPGLAGGPLNEQFF. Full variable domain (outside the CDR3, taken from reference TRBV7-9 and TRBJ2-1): DTGVSQNPRHKITKRGQNVTFRCDPISEHNRLYWYRQTLGQGPEFLTYFQNEAQLEKSRLLSDRFSAERPKGSFSTLEIQRTEQGDSAMYLCASSQLPGLAGGPLNEQFFGPGTRLTVL.

The chain's CDR3 is CASSLQLAGNTGELFF. The CDR3, as DNA: TGCGCCAGCAGCTTGCAACTAGCGGGAAACACCGGGGAGCTGTTTTTT. J is TRBJ2-2 and V is TRBV5-1, with TRBD2 matching 10 bases. Germline V gene lookup returns CDR1 SGHRS and CDR2 YFSETQ. The CDR3 runs to 16 residues. V shed 1 base and J 2 bases; nucleotides not matched to a gene: 2.

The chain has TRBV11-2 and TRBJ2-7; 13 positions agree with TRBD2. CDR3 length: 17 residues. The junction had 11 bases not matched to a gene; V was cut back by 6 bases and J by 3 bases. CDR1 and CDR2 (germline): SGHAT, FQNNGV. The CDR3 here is CASRTPRTSGSNYEQYF. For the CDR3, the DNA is TGTGCCAGCAGGACTCCTAGGACTAGCGGGAGTAACTACGAGCAGTACTTC.

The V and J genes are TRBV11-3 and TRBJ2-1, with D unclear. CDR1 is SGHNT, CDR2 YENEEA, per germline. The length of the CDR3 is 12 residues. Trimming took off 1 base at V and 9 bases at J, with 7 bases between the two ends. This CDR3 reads CASSLAYGEQFF. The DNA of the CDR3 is TGTGCCAGCAGCTTAGCCTATGGTGAGCAGTTCTTC. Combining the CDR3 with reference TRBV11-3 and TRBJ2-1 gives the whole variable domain EAGVVQSPRYKIIEKKQPVAFWCNPISGHNTLYWYLQNLGQGPELLIRYENEEAVDDSQLPKDRFSAERLKGVDSTLKIQPAELGDSAVYLCASSLAYGEQFFGPGTRLTVL.

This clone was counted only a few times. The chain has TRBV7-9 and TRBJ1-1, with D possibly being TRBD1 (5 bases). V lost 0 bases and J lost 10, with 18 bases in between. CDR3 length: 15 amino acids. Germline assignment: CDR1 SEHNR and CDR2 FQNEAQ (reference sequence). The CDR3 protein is CASSLADGWGDRAFF. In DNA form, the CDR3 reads TGTGCCAGCAGCTTAGCCGACGGATGGGGGGATCGAGCTTTCTTT.

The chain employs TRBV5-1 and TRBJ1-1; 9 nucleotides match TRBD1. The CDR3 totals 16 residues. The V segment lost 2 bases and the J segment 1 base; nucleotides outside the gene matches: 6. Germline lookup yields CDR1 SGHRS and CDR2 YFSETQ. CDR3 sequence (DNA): TGCGCCAGCAGCTTTGTCACGGGACAGGGGAACACTGAAGCTTTCTTT. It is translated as CASSFVTGQGNTEAFF.

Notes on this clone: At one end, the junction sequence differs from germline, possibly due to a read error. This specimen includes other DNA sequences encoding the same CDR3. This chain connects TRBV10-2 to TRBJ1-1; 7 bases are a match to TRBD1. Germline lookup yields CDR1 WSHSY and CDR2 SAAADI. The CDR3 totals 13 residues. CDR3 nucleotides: TGCGCCAGCAGTGTGTACAGGGGTGGTGAAGCCTTCTTT. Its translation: CASSVYRGGEAFF.

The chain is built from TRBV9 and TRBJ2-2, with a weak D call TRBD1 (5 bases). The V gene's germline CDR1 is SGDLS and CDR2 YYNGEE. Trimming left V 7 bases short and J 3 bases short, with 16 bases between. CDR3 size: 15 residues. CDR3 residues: CASSEQPTDTGELFF. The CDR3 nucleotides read TGTGCCAGCTCCGAACAGCCGACAGACACCGGGGAGCTGTTTTTT.

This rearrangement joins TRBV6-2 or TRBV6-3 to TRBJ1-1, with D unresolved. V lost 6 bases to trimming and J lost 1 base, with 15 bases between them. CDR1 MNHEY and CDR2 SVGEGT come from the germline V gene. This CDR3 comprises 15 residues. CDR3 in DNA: TGTGCCAGCAGCCCCAGAGAGGGATGGAACACTGAAGCTTTCTTT. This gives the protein CASSPREGWNTEAFF.

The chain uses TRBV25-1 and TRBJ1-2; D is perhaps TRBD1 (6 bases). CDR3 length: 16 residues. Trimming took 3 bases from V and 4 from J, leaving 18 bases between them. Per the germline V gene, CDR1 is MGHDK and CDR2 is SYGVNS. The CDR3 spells CASSDQGQAGVYGYTF. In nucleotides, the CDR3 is TGTGCCAGCAGTGATCAGGGCCAGGCAGGGGTCTATGGCTACACCTTC.

In DNA form, the CDR3 reads TGTGCCAGCAGGACTGGGGAGGGCCGCTTAGATACGCAGTATTTT. Translated, it gives CASRTGEGRLDTQYF. The V gene is TRBV28, the J gene TRBJ2-3, with 7 bases identical to TRBD2. The length of the CDR3 is 15 residues. Germline trimming cut 6 bases from V and 5 bases from J; bases unmatched to any gene: 11. CDR1 is MDHEN, CDR2 SYDVKM, per germline.

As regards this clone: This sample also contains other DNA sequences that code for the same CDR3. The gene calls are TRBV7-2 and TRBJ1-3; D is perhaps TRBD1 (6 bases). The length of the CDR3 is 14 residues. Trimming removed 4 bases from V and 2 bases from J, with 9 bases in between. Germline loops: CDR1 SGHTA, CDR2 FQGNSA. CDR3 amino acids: CASSSQGTGNTIYF. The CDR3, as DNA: TGTGCCAGCAGCTCACAGGGAACTGGAAACACCATATATTTT.

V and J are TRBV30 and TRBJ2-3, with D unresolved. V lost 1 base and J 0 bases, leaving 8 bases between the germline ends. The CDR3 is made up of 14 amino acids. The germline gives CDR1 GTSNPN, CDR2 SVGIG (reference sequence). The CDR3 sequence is CAWSARISTDTQYF. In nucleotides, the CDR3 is TGTGCCTGGAGTGCCAGAATCAGCACAGATACGCAGTATTTT.